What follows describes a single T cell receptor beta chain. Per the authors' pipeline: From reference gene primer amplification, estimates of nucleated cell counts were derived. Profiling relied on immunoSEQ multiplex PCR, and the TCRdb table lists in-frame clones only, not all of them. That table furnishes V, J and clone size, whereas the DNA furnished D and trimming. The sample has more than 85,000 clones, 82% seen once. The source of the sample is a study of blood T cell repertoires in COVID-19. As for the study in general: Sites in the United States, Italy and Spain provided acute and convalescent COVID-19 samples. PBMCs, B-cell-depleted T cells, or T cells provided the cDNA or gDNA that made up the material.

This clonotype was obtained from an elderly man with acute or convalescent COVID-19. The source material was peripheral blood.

The CDR3 coding sequence is TGTGCCAGCAGTTACTCTAGATCACACAATGAGCAGTTCTTC. This sequence encodes CASSYSRSHNEQFF. J is TRBJ2-1 and V is TRBV6-6; D remains unclear. V was pared by 0 bases and J by 5 bases, with 8 bases between. CDR1 is MNHNY, CDR2 SVGAGI, per germline (reference sequence). The CDR3 sequence is 14 residues long.